This is a list of T cell receptor beta chains from one sample in a study of blood T cell repertoires in COVID-19. Assay used: immunoSEQ multiplex PCR; TCRdb lists only in-frame clones, some missing. The sample carries more than 25,000 clones, about 90% recorded once. The sequenced sample consisted of peripheral blood. The origin of the receptors is a human donor in a cohort sampled during active COVID-19. Each CDR3 is given with its conserved first and last residue. D genes are given only for firm matches. Only part of the rows carry a size: once, few, many, or a class if the clone is expanded.

D	V	size	J	DNA	CDR3
NA	TRBV29-1	NA	TRBJ1-2	TGCAGCGTTGAGAAGGGGGAAAACTATGGCTACACCTTC	CSVEKGENYGYTF
TRBD1	TRBV28	NA	TRBJ2-7	TGTGCCAGCAGCAGGGGGCGGGTTCCCTACGAGCAGTACTTC	CASSRGRVPYEQYF
TRBD2	TRBV9	NA	TRBJ2-3	TGTGCCAGCAGCGTCGGGGGGGGAGCGGGAGCGACAGATACGCAGTATTTT	CASSVGGGAGATDTQYF
NA	TRBV4-1	NA	TRBJ2-1	TGCGCCAGCAGCCAGCAGACAGGGGAGGGCTACAATGAGCAGTTCTTC	CASSQQTGEGYNEQFF
NA	TRBV5-5	NA	TRBJ2-2	TGTGCCAGCAGCTTGGCCGGCGGTAGCCCCACCGGGGAGCTGTTTTTT	CASSLAGGSPTGELFF
NA	TRBV30	NA	TRBJ1-3	TGTGCCTGGAGTTGGAGTTCTGGAAACACCATATATTTT	CAWSWSSGNTIYF
TRBD1	TRBV18	NA	TRBJ2-1	TGTGCCAGCTCGCCCCTCCGGAGACAGGGGGAAGGTGAGCAGTTCTTC	CASSPLRRQGEGEQFF
TRBD1	TRBV29-1	NA	TRBJ2-1	TGCAGCGTACGACAGGGGAATGAGCAGTTCTTC	CSVRQGNEQFF
TRBD1	TRBV30	NA	TRBJ2-2	TGTGCCTGGAGAGCCTGGGACAGGGCGTTCGGGGAGCTGTTTTTT	CAWRAWDRAFGELFF
TRBD1	TRBV5-6	NA	TRBJ2-2	TGTGCCAGCAGCTTAATGGACAGGGGGGCCGGGGAGCTGTTTTTT	CASSLMDRGAGELFF
NA	TRBV9	few	TRBJ1-1	TGTGCCAGCAGCGTAGCAGGGTTCACTGAAGCTTTCTTT	CASSVAGFTEAFF
NA	TRBV9	NA	TRBJ1-3	TGTGCCAGCAGCGTGGGACCCCCCGGACAGAGCCGCGGAAACACCATATATTTT	CASSVGPPGQSRGNTIYF
TRBD1	TRBV5-4	NA	TRBJ2-1	TGTGCCAGCAGCCCGGGACAGGGTTCCTACAATGAGCAGTTCTTC	CASSPGQGSYNEQFF
NA	TRBV9	NA	TRBJ1-2	TGTGCCAGCAGCGTAGGACAGCAAATCTATGGCTACACCTTC	CASSVGQQIYGYTF
NA	TRBV7-9	few	TRBJ1-1	TGTGCCAGCAGCTTAGAGACAATGAACACTGAAGCTTTCTTT	CASSLETMNTEAFF
TRBD2	TRBV24-1	NA	TRBJ2-3	TGTGCCACCAGTGATACTAGCGGGGGCACAGATACGCAGTATTTT	CATSDTSGGTDTQYF
NA	TRBV6-5	NA	TRBJ1-4	TGTGCCAGCGCTCGTTCAGAATTTAATGAAAAACTGTTTTTT	CASARSEFNEKLFF
TRBD2	TRBV7-8	NA	TRBJ2-1	TGTGCCAGCAGCTTAGGGAGTCCTAGCGGGGGAGCGACCTCCTACAATGAGCAGTTCTTC	CASSLGSPSGGATSYNEQFF
TRBD1	TRBV6-5	NA	TRBJ1-2	TGTGCCAGCAGTTACGTAGGGGACAGGGTCTATGGCTACACCTTC	CASSYVGDRVYGYTF
NA	TRBV5-1	NA	TRBJ1-3	TGCGCCAGCAGCGACCGGCCCGGGGTCTCTGGAAACACCATATATTTT	CASSDRPGVSGNTIYF
TRBD2	TRBV3-1/TRBV3-2	few	TRBJ2-7	TGTGCCAGCAGCCCTAGCGGGGGGCCCTATGAGCAGTACTTC	CASSPSGGPYEQYF
TRBD1	TRBV6-5	NA	TRBJ1-1	TGTGCCAGCAGTTACGGGACAGGGGGCATCAACACTGAAGCTTTCTTT	CASSYGTGGINTEAFF
TRBD1	TRBV7-9	NA	TRBJ1-5	TGTGCCAGCAGCCGACAGGGATGGGGCAATCAGCCCCAGCATTTT	CASSRQGWGNQPQHF
NA	TRBV28	NA	TRBJ1-3	TGTGCCAGCACGGAGCTACCGAGCTCTGGAAACACCATATATTTT	CASTELPSSGNTIYF
NA	TRBV25-1	few	TRBJ1-1	TGTGCCAGCAGTCCGCCGGGGATCACTGAAGCTTTCTTT	CASSPPGITEAFF
TRBD1	TRBV13	NA	TRBJ2-4	TGTGCCAGCAGTTTCCAGGGGGCGATGCTCAAAAACATTCAGTACTTC	CASSFQGAMLKNIQYF
NA	TRBV19	NA	TRBJ1-1	TGTGCCAGTAGTATTGTAGGGGAAGGGGACACTGAAGCTTTCTTT	CASSIVGEGDTEAFF
TRBD1	TRBV6-5	NA	TRBJ1-1	TGTGCCAGCACTAGGACAGGCGTGAACACTGAAGCTTTCTTT	CASTRTGVNTEAFF
TRBD2	TRBV19	NA	TRBJ2-6	TGTGCCAGTAGTATGGCTAGCGGGGGAGTAGAGGCCAACGTCCTGACTTTC	CASSMASGGVEANVLTF
TRBD1	TRBV19	NA	TRBJ2-1	TGTGCCAGTAGTAAGGGGACAGGGGACGGAGGTGAGCAGTTCTTC	CASSKGTGDGGEQFF
NA	TRBV21-1	NA	TRBJ2-7	TGTGCCAGCAGCCTCCGGGACAGGGGCCCCTACGAGCAGTACTTC	CASSLRDRGPYEQYF
TRBD1	TRBV14	NA	TRBJ2-5	TGTGCCAGCAGCCCGACAGGGAACCAAGAGACCCAGTACTTC	CASSPTGNQETQYF
NA	TRBV7-2	once	TRBJ1-6	TGTGCCAGCAGCTCTACAGGGAGAGGCAATTCACCCCTCCACTTT	CASSSTGRGNSPLHF
TRBD2	TRBV9	NA	TRBJ2-5	TGTGCCAGCAGCGGCGGAGCACTAGCGGGACAAGAGACCCAGTACTTC	CASSGGALAGQETQYF
NA	TRBV3-1/TRBV3-2	NA	TRBJ2-3	TGTGCCAGCAGCCTAGCCTCTACGCAGTATTTT	CASSLASTQYF
TRBD2	TRBV28	NA	TRBJ2-7	TGTGCCAGCACCTTAGCGGGGAGCTCCTACGAGCAGTACTTC	CASTLAGSSYEQYF
TRBD2	TRBV19	NA	TRBJ2-1	TGTGCCAGTAGTATAAGACGGCGGGAGTCCGGGCGTGAGCAGTTCTTC	CASSIRRRESGREQFF
NA	TRBV7-2	NA	TRBJ1-1	TGTGCCAGCACCAGGGGTTACGACACTGAAGCTTTCTTT	CASTRGYDTEAFF
NA	TRBV3-1/TRBV3-2	NA	TRBJ1-4	TGTGCCAGCAGCCAAGATCTTGGGGAAGGACTGGAAAAACTGTTTTTT	CASSQDLGEGLEKLFF
NA	TRBV3-1/TRBV3-2	NA	TRBJ1-2	TGTGCCAGCAGTCCCGGACAGATCTATGGCTACACCTTC	CASSPGQIYGYTF